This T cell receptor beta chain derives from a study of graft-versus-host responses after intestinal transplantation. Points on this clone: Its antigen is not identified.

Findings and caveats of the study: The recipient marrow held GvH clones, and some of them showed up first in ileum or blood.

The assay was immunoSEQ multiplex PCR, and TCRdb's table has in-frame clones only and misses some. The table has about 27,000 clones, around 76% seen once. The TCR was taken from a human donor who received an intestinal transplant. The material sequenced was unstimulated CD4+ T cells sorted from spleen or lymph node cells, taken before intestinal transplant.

The chain's CDR3 is CASSDLPLGLGNNEQFF. CDR3 coding DNA: TGTGCCAGCAGTGATTTGCCTTTAGGACTAGGGAACAATGAGCAGTTCTTC. The V and J genes are TRBV6-4 and TRBJ2-1, with 7 bases identical to TRBD2. The CDR3 runs to 17 residues. CDR1 and CDR2 from the germline V gene are MRHNA and SNTAGT. With V trimmed by 3 bases and J by 5 bases, 13 bases remained unmatched.